This entry describes one T cell receptor (beta chain). These data belong to a study of cytomegalovirus exposure and HLA in healthy donors. 13 Jbeta primers and 60 Vbeta primers were used for the PCR. Some clones are missing from TCRdb's copy, which holds only in-frame ones; the method was immunoSEQ multiplex PCR. This sample carries about 130,000 clones, roughly 78% of them seen once, and the ten largest clones take about 6.8%. CDR1 SGHVS and CDR2 FNYEAQ come from the germline V gene. The CDR3 has 16 residues. The V segment lost 0 bases and the J segment 6 bases; nucleotides outside the gene matches: 9.

This receptor was identified in a man aged 40-50 years in good health and CMV-seropositive. Sequenced sample: PBMCs. This sequence joins TRBV7-6 and TRBJ2-7, with 9 bases that match TRBD2. The CDR3 nucleotides read TGTGCCAGCAGCTTAGCGCTGGCGGGAGGGCCATCCGAGCAGTACTTC. It yields the protein CASSLALAGGPSEQYF. The variable domain in full, completed from reference TRBV7-6 and TRBJ2-7, reads GAGVSQSPRYKVTKRGQDVALRCDPISGHVSLYWYRQALGQGPEFLTYFNYEAQQDKSGLPNDRFSAERPEGSISTLTIQRTEQRDSAMYRCASSLALAGGPSEQYFGPGTRLTVT.